This T cell receptor beta chain was identified in a study of OX40 agonist ivuxolimab in advanced cancers. General study findings and limits: The CD4+ and CD8+ T cells in the blood had expanded clonally by week 6 at 0.1 to 3.0 mg/kg. In a subset of nonresponders, normalized T-cell clonal expansion was also low. It was not determined which antigens were specifically recognized by the peripheral T cells that had undergone clonal expansion.

This CDR3 is 14 amino acids long. Germline loops: CDR1 MGHRA, CDR2 YSYEKL. V shed 3 bases and J shed 3 bases, with 11 bases lying between them. With respect to this clone: The antigen is unknown.

Repertoires were generated with immunoSEQ multiplex PCR, while TCRdb's copy carries only in-frame clones and drops some. The sample holds over 75,000 clones, approximately 88% seen once. The sequencing used CD4+ or CD8+ T cells sorted from blood, collected in a trial of the OX40 agonist ivuxolimab. This receptor was obtained from an adult with an advanced solid tumor such as melanoma, head and neck, liver or kidney cancer. V and J are TRBV4-1 and TRBJ2-5; no definite D call. CDR3 protein: CASSHGPGEETQYF. CDR3 coding DNA: TGCGCCAGCAGCCATGGCCCCGGCGAAGAGACCCAGTACTTC.